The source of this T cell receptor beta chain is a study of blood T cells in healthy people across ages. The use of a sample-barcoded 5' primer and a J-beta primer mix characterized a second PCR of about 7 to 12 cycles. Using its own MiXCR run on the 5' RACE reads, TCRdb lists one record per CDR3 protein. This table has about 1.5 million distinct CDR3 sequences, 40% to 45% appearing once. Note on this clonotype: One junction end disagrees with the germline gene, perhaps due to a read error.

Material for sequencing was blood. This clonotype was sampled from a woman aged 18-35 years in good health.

The DNA for the CDR3 is TGTGTCAGCAGGCCCTCCGCGGACACTGAAGCTTTCTTT. This encodes CVSRPSADTEAFF. The chain carries TRBV6-6 and TRBJ1-1; D gene uncertain. The CDR3 has 13 amino acids. Germline assignment: CDR1 MNHNY and CDR2 SVGAGI (reference sequence).